The sequence of this TCR beta chain was determined in a study of vaccination and CD4 T cells after COVID-19. Study-wide background: Post-COVID draws followed diagnosis by a median roughly 99 days (range 35 to 161).

Trimming pared 4 bases from V and 7 bases from J, leaving 13 bases between. CDR3 length equals 13 residues. Germline values: CDR1 SGHTA, CDR2 FQGNSA. This clonotype came up a few times. What it binds is unknown. The Oncomine TCR Beta short-read assay sequenced DNA from cultured CD4+ T cells. TCRdb processed the PCR reads anew with MiXCR; each CDR3 protein has one entry. The sample has under 4,000 distinct CDR3 sequences, about a sixth seen once. Specified treatment: roughly 10-day PBMC culture with coronavirus spike peptide pools or control peptides (ViraFEST assay). Per well, 1.5 million to 2.5 million PBMCs were cultured in the presence of roughly 9 IU/ml IL-2 and 9 to 10 ug/ml peptide pools.

The TCR originated in a human donor who had recovered from COVID-19. The chain carries TRBV7-2 and TRBJ2-5; perhaps TRBD2 as D (5 bases). Sequencing was performed on CD4+ T cells from blood, cultured in vitro. The DNA for the CDR3 is TGTGCCAGCAGCTGGGAGCCACCTCGGACCCAGTACTTC. Translation gives CASSWEPPRTQYF.